This TCR beta chain was identified in a study of cytomegalovirus exposure and HLA in healthy donors. Study-wide background: Early released data had 80 million or so unique TCRs, all coming from HLA-typed donors.

With regard to this clone: Its antigen is unknown.

The CDR3 sequence is 15 residues long. CDR1 and CDR2 (germline): LNHDA, SQIVND (reference sequence). V was pared by 2 bases and J by 6 bases, with 7 bases of the junction left unmatched. With 60 Vbeta and 13 Jbeta primers, the PCR was carried out. Produced via immunoSEQ multiplex PCR; TCRdb's table is partial and in-frame only. The sample lists some 150,000 clones; 60% to 85% were seen once. General study results and limits: The study flagged roughly 150 TCR beta chains as cytomegalovirus-associated. Rare TCR sequences dominated, though some public TCRs recurred in many donors.

The sequence was collected from a man in his fifties in good health and CMV-seropositive. This chain uses TRBV19 with TRBJ1-5, with TRBD1 identical over 7 bases. Sequencing was performed on PBMCs. CDR3 DNA sequence: TGTGCCAGTAGTATAACCCACAGGGGTGGTCAGCCCCAGCATTTT. Its translation is CASSITHRGGQPQHF.